The 8 T cell receptor beta chains listed next were all sequenced from one sample in a study of blood T cell repertoires in COVID-19. The data were produced by immunoSEQ multiplex PCR, yet TCRdb's version contains in-frame clones alone and is incomplete. The table lists some 130,000 clones, approximately 89% of them singletons. The sequenced sample consisted of peripheral blood. The receptors derive from a man in his fifties or sixties with acute or convalescent COVID-19.

The count of this clone is one. CDR3 in amino acids: CASSWGQLAEAFF. The CDR3 nucleotides read TGTGCCAGCAGTTGGGGACAGCTTGCTGAAGCTTTCTTT. The chain has TRBV28 and TRBJ1-1; 7 bases fit TRBD1. CDR3 length: 13 amino acids. V was pared by 4 bases and J by 6 bases, with 5 bases of the junction left unmatched. CDR1 and CDR2 (germline): MDHEN, SYDVKM.

This chain uses TRBV25-1 with TRBJ2-1, with 7 bases matching TRBD1. Germline V gene data show CDR1 as MGHDK and CDR2 as SYGVNS. J was trimmed by 3 bases and V by 8 bases; bases with no gene match: 4. The CDR3 covers 13 residues. CDR3 DNA sequence: TGTGCCAGCGACAGGGCGGGCTACAATGAGCAGTTCTTC. Translation gives CASDRAGYNEQFF.

The chain combines TRBV10-3 with TRBJ2-3; D ambiguous. Germline CDR1 is ENHRY and CDR2 is SYGVKD. V lost 0 bases, J lost 2 bases, and 12 bases lay in between. The CDR3 has 16 residues. The DNA for the CDR3 is TGTGCCATCAGTGAGTCGCGTGCTTCGTCCACAGATACGCAGTATTTT. It codes for CAISESRASSTDTQYF.

The genes are TRBV5-6 and TRBJ2-7; D gene unclear. V lost 2 bases, J lost 2 bases, and 8 bases lay in between. Germline lookup yields CDR1 SGHDT and CDR2 YYEEEE. This CDR3 comprises 13 residues. The CDR3 DNA sequence: TGTGCCAGCAGCTTTCAAAACACCTACGAGCAGTACTTC. Residues: CASSFQNTYEQYF.

This clone was seen once. This chain joins TRBV28 and TRBJ1-5; 8 bases fit TRBD1. Germline V gives CDR1 MDHEN, CDR2 SYDVKM. This CDR3 comprises 15 residues. J was trimmed by 3 bases and V by 6 bases; bases with no gene match: 7. CDR3: CASSPGQVNNQPQHF. CDR3 bases: TGTGCCAGCAGCCCGGGACAGGTGAACAATCAGCCCCAGCATTTT.

The J gene is TRBJ2-5, the V gene TRBV5-1; no reliable D call. CDR1 and CDR2 (germline): SGHRS, YFSETQ. The CDR3 covers 13 residues. Trimming cost V 3 bases and J 5 bases, with 11 bases left between them. The CDR3 bases are TGCGCCAGCAGCTCTTCGGTTCCTGAGACCCAGTACTTC. This gives the protein CASSSSVPETQYF.

The sample holds one count of this clone. The V gene is TRBV27, the J gene TRBJ2-7; 9 nucleotides align to TRBD1. This CDR3 spans 17 amino acids. The germline V gene has CDR1 MNHEY and CDR2 SMNVEV (reference sequence). The V and J ends lost 5 bases and 7 bases, in that order; junction bases with no gene match: 18. The CDR3 spells CASSPHLGGQGTLEQYF. CDR3 in DNA: TGTGCCAGCAGTCCCCACCTTGGGGGACAGGGAACGTTGGAGCAGTACTTC.

V usage is TRBV11-2 and J usage is TRBJ2-5; D gene uncertain. V gave up 1 base and J gave up 1 base, with 13 bases separating them. The CDR3 runs to 16 residues. Germline values: CDR1 SGHAT, CDR2 FQNNGV. Written as DNA, the CDR3 is TGTGCCAGCAGCTTAGGTGTGAGCCGCTCCCAAGAGACCCAGTACTTC. Translation: CASSLGVSRSQETQYF.